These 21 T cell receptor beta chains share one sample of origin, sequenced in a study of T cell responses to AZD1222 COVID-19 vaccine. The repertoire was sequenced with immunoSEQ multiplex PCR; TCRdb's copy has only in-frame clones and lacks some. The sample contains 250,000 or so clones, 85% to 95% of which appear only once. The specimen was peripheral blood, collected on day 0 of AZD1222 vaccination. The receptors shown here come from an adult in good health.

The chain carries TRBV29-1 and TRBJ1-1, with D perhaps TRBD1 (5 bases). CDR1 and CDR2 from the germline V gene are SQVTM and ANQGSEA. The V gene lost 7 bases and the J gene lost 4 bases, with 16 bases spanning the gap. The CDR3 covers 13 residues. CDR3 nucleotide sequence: TGCAGCGCTACAAGGGGTCTGGGCACTGAAGCTTTCTTT. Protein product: CSATRGLGTEAFF.

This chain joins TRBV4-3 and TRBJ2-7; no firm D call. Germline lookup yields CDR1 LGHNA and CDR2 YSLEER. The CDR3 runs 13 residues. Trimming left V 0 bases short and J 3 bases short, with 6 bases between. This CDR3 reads CASSQDGVYEQYF. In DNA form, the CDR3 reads TGCGCCAGCAGCCAAGATGGGGTCTACGAGCAGTACTTC.

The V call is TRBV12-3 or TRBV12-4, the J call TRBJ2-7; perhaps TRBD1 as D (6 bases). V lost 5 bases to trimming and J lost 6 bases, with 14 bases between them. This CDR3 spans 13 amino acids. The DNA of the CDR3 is TGTGCCAGCAGTAACAGGGAGAAGCGCGAGCAGTACTTC. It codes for CASSNREKREQYF.

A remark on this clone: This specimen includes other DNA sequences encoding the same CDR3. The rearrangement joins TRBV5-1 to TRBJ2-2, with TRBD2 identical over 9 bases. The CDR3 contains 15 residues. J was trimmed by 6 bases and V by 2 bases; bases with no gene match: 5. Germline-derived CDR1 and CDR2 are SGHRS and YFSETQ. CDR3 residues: CASSLVAGASGELFF. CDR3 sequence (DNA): TGCGCCAGCAGCTTAGTAGCGGGAGCCTCCGGGGAGCTGTTTTTT.

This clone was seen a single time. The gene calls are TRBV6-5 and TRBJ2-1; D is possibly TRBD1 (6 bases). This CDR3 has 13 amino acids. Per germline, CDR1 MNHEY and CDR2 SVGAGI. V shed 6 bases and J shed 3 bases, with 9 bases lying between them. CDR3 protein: CASSRDIYNEQFF. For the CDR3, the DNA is TGTGCCAGCAGCAGGGACATCTACAATGAGCAGTTCTTC.

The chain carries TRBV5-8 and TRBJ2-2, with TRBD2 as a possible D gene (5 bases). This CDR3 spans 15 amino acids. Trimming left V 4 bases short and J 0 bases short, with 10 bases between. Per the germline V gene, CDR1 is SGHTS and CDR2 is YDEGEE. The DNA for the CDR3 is TGTGCCAGCAGCCCTCCCGGGACGAACACCGGGGAGCTGTTTTTT. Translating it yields CASSPPGTNTGELFF.

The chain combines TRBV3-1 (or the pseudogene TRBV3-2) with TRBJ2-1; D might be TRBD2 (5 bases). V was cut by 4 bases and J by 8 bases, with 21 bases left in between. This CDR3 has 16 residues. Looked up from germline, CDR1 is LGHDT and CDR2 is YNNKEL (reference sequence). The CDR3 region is CASSPAGVRARDEQFF. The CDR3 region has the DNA TGTGCCAGCAGCCCTGCCGGGGTAAGAGCTAGGGATGAGCAGTTCTTC.

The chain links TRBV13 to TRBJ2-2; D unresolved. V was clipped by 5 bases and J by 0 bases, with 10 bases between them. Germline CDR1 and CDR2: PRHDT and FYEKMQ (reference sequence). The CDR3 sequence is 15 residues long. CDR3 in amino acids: CASSPRQTNTGELFF. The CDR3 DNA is TGTGCCAGCAGCCCTCGACAAACGAACACCGGGGAGCTGTTTTTT.

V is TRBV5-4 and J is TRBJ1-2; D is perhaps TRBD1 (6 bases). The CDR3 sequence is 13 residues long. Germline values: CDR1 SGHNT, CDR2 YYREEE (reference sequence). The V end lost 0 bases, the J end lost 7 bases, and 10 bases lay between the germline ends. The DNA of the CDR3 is TGTGCCAGCAGCTTGGAACAGGGATCTGGCTACACCTTC. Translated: CASSLEQGSGYTF.

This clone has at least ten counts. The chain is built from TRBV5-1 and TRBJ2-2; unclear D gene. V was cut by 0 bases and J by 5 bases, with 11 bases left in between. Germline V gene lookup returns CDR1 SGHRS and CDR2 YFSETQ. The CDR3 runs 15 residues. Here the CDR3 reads CASSLDAPETGELFF. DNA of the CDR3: TGCGCCAGCAGCTTGGACGCCCCCGAGACCGGGGAGCTGTTTTTT.

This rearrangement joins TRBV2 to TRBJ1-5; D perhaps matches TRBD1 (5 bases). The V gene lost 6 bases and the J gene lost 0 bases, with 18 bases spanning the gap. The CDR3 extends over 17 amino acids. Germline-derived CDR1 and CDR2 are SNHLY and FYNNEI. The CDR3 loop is CASRTDKGRYSNQPQHF. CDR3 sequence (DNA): TGTGCCAGCAGAACGGACAAGGGACGATATAGCAATCAGCCCCAGCATTTT.

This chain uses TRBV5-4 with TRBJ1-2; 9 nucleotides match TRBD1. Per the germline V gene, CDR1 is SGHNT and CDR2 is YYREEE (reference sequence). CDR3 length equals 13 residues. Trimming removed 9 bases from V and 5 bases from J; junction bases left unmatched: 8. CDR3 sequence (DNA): TGTGCCACCCAACAGGGGGCAAGGTATGGCTACACCTTC. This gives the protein CATQQGARYGYTF.

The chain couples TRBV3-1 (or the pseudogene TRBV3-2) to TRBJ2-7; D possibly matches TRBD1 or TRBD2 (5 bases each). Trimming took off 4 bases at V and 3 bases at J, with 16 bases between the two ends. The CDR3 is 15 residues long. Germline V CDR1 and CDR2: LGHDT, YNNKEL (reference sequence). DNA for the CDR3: TGTGCCAGCAGCCCCCGAAGAGAGGGGATCTACGAGCAGTACTTC. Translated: CASSPRREGIYEQYF.

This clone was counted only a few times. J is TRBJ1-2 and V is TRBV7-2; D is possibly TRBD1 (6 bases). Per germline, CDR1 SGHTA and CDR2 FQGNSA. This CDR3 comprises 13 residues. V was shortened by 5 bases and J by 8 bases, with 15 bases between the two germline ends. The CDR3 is CASSPLGARGYTF. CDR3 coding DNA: TGTGCCAGCAGCCCTTTGGGGGCGCGGGGCTACACCTTC.

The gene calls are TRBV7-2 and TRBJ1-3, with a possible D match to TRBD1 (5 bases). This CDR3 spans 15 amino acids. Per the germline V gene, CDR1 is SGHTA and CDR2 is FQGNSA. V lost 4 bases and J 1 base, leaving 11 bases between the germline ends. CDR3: CASSWDGVSGNTIYF. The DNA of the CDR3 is TGTGCCAGCAGCTGGGACGGCGTATCTGGAAACACCATATATTTT.

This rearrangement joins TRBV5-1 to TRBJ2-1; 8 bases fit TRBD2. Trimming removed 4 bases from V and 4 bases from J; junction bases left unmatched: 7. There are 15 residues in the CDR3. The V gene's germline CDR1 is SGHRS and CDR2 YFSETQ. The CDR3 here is CASSAAGVEYNEQFF. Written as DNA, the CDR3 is TGCGCCAGCAGCGCAGCGGGAGTAGAATACAATGAGCAGTTCTTC.

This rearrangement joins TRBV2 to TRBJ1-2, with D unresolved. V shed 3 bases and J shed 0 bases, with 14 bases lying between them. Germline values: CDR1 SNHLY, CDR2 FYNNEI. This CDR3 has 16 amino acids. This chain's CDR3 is CASSDFYRPSNYGYTF. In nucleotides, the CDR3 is TGTGCCAGCAGTGATTTTTACAGACCCTCTAACTATGGCTACACCTTC.

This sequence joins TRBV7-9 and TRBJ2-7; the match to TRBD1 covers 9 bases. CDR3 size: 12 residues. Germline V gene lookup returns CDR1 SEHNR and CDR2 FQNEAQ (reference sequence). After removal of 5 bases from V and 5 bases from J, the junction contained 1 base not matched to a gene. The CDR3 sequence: CASSRDRDEQYF. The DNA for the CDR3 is TGTGCCAGCAGCAGGGACAGGGACGAGCAGTACTTC.

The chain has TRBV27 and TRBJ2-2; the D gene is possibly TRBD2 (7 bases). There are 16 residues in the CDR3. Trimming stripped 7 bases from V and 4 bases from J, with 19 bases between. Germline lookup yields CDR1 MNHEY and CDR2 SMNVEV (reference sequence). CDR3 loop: CASTEGGARVTGELFF. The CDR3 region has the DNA TGTGCCAGCACCGAAGGGGGGGCGCGGGTCACCGGGGAGCTGTTTTTT.

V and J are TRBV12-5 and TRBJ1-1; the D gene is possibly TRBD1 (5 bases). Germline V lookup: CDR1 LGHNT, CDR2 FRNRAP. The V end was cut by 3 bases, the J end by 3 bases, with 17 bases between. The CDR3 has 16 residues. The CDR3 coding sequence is TGTGCTAGTGGTTTCCCCGTGGAAGGGGAGGACACTGAAGCTTTCTTT. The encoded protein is CASGFPVEGEDTEAFF.

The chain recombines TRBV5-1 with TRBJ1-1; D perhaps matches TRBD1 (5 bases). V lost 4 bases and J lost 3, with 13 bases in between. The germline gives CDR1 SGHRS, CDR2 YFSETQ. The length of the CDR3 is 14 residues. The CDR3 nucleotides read TGCGCCAGCAGCCGGCGGGACCGGCACACTGAAGCTTTCTTT. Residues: CASSRRDRHTEAFF.